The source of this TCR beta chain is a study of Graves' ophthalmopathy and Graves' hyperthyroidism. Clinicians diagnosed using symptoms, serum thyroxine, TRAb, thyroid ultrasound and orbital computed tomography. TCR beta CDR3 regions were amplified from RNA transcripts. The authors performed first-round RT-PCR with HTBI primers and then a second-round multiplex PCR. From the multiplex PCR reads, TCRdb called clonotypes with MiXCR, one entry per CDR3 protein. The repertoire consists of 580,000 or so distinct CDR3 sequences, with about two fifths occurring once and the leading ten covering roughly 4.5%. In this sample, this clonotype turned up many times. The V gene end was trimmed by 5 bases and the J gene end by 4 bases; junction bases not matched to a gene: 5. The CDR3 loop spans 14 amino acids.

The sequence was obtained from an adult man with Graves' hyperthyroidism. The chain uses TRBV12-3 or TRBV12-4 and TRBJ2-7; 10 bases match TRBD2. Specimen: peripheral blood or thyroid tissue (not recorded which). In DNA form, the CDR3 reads TGTGCCAGCAGTGCCAGCGGGAGGGGATACGAGCAGTACTTC. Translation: CASSASGRGYEQYF.